A single sample gave rise to the 26 T cell receptor beta chains below, sequenced in a study of graft-versus-host responses after intestinal transplantation. Only in-frame clones appear in the TCRdb table, and some are missing; sequencing was by immunoSEQ multiplex PCR. This sample has tens of thousands of clones, with 90% to 95% found just once. No antigen has been identified for these receptors. The specimen was unstimulated CD4+ T cells sorted from spleen or lymph node cells, collected before transplant. Source of these receptors: a human donor who was the organ donor for an intestinal transplant.

The V call is TRBV2, the J call TRBJ2-6; D is perhaps TRBD1 (5 bases). Germline V gene lookup returns CDR1 SNHLY and CDR2 FYNNEI. The V gene lost 4 bases and the J gene lost 2 bases, with 9 bases spanning the gap. The CDR3 is 15 residues long. The CDR3 DNA sequence: TGTGCCAGCAGTGTTCTAGGGGCTGGGGCCAACGTCCTGACTTTC. Translated: CASSVLGAGANVLTF.

The genes are TRBV29-1 and TRBJ2-3, with D possibly being TRBD1 (6 bases). V was trimmed by 6 bases and J by 3 bases, leaving 10 bases between them. The CDR3 loop spans 12 amino acids. CDR1 SQVTM and CDR2 ANQGSEA come from the germline V gene. CDR3 region: CSVPQGTDTQYF. CDR3 sequence (DNA): TGCAGCGTCCCACAGGGTACAGATACGCAGTATTTT.

The J gene is TRBJ1-2, the V gene TRBV19; 9 bases match TRBD1. CDR1 is LNHDA, CDR2 SQIVND, per germline (reference sequence). The J segment lost 6 bases and the V segment lost 5 bases, leaving 10 bases of the junction unmatched. The CDR3 extends over 15 amino acids. The CDR3 DNA reads TGTGCCAGTAGTCCCCAGCACAGGGGGCTCGATGGCTACACCTTC. Protein sequence: CASSPQHRGLDGYTF.

The chain uses TRBV4-3 and TRBJ1-6, with D possibly being TRBD1 (5 bases). In germline, CDR1 is LGHNA, CDR2 YSLEER. This CDR3 has 15 residues. V lost 0 bases to trimming and J lost 6 bases, with 9 bases between them. CDR3 in amino acids: CASSQDSGFNSPLHF. CDR3 DNA sequence: TGCGCCAGCAGCCAAGACTCAGGGTTTAATTCACCCCTCCACTTT.

The rearrangement joins TRBV6-5 to TRBJ2-3; D may correspond to TRBD1 or TRBD2 (6 bases each). This CDR3 is 14 amino acids long. Germline CDR1 and CDR2: MNHEY and SVGAGI. V dropped 5 bases and J dropped 6 bases, with 15 bases sitting between them. The CDR3 spells CASSEQPGADTQYF. In nucleotides, the CDR3 is TGTGCCAGCAGTGAACAACCGGGGGCGGATACGCAGTATTTT.

This clone was recorded once. The chain has TRBV11-3 and TRBJ2-1; 9 bases are shared with TRBD2. V lost 1 base to trimming and J lost 8 bases; unmatched junction nucleotides: 6. Looked up from germline, CDR1 is SGHNT and CDR2 is YENEEA. The CDR3 spans 15 residues. CDR3 sequence (DNA): TGTGCCAGCAGCTTAGGCCTAGCGGGGATAGATGAGCAGTTCTTC. Translation: CASSLGLAGIDEQFF.

The chain joins TRBV6-1 to TRBJ2-7; D may be TRBD1 (6 bases). V lost 4 bases to trimming and J lost 2 bases, with 12 bases between them. The CDR3 is 14 amino acids. Per germline, CDR1 MNHNS and CDR2 SASEGT. CDR3 residues: CASSAWQGTYEQYF. CDR3 nucleotide sequence: TGTGCCAGCAGTGCGTGGCAGGGGACCTACGAGCAGTACTTC.

This rearrangement joins TRBV2 to TRBJ2-3; 7 bases are a match to TRBD2. The CDR3 is 15 residues long. Germline V gene lookup returns CDR1 SNHLY and CDR2 FYNNEI. V lost 0 bases, J lost 3 bases, and 3 bases stayed unmatched. CDR3 sequence (DNA): TGTGCCAGCAGTGAAGCGGGGGGGGTAACAGATACGCAGTATTTT. It translates to CASSEAGGVTDTQYF.

This rearrangement joins TRBV18 to TRBJ1-1; D remains unclear. V was clipped by 1 base and J by 11 bases, with 20 bases between them. CDR3 length equals 15 residues. In germline, CDR1 is KGHSH, CDR2 LQKENI. The DNA for the CDR3 is TGTGCCAGCTCACCACGTAGCATTCGCCCTCCGGAGGCTTTCTTT. It encodes CASSPRSIRPPEAFF.

J is TRBJ1-1 and V is TRBV5-8; D is perhaps TRBD1 (5 bases). Germline V gene lookup returns CDR1 SGHTS and CDR2 YDEGEE. V dropped 4 bases and J dropped 4 bases, with 14 bases sitting between them. CDR3 length: 14 amino acids. For the CDR3, the DNA is TGTGCCAGCAGCCCTGACGAGGGGCGCACTGAAGCTTTCTTT. Translated: CASSPDEGRTEAFF. Using reference TRBV5-8 and TRBJ1-1 for the parts outside the CDR3, the full variable domain is EAGVTQSPTHLIKTRGQQATLRCSPISGHTSVYWYQQALGLGLQFLLWYDEGEERNRGNFPPRFSGRQFPNYSSELNVNALELEDSALYLCASSPDEGRTEAFFGQGTRLTVV.

The chain combines TRBV7-9 with TRBJ1-2, with D hard to call. Germline lookup yields CDR1 SEHNR and CDR2 FQNEAQ (reference sequence). This CDR3 is 10 amino acids long. The V end was cut by 4 bases, the J end by 8 bases, with 5 bases between. CDR3 nucleotide sequence: TGTGCCAGCAGCTCGGAGGGCTACACCTTC. Encoded protein: CASSSEGYTF.

The chain has TRBV11-2 and TRBJ1-5; TRBD1 is a possible D gene (5 bases). The CDR3 loop spans 12 amino acids. Trimming removed 1 base at V and 7 bases at J, with 5 bases between. Per germline, CDR1 SGHAT and CDR2 FQNNGV. The CDR3 bases are TGTGCCAGCAGCTTAGGGGGGCAGCCCCAGCATTTT. Amino acid sequence: CASSLGGQPQHF. Supplemented by reference TRBV11-2 and TRBJ1-5, the full variable domain reads EAGVAQSPRYKIIEKRQSVAFWCNPISGHATLYWYQQILGQGPKLLIQFQNNGVVDDSQLPKDRFSAERLKGVDSTLKIQPAKLEDSAVYLCASSLGGQPQHFGDGTRLSIL.

This sequence joins TRBV7-6 and TRBJ2-5; D is unclear. The length of the CDR3 is 12 residues. Between the trimmed V and J ends, which lost 4 bases and 4 bases, there was a span of 7 bases. The V gene's germline CDR1 is SGHVS and CDR2 FNYEAQ. DNA of the CDR3: TGTGCCAGCAGCTGGAGCATAGAGACCCAGTACTTC. Amino acids: CASSWSIETQYF.

The rearrangement joins TRBV9 to TRBJ1-2; 8 bases fit TRBD1. Germline assignment: CDR1 SGDLS and CDR2 YYNGEE. The CDR3 covers 17 residues. V lost 3 bases, J lost 0 bases, and 10 bases stayed unmatched. The CDR3 nucleotides read TGTGCCAGCAGCGCAGGGTGGACAGGGAGGGCTAACTATGGCTACACCTTC. Translating it yields CASSAGWTGRANYGYTF.

The rearrangement links TRBV2 to TRBJ2-7; tentative D call: TRBD2 (5 bases). This CDR3 region has 17 residues. The V gene's germline CDR1 is SNHLY and CDR2 FYNNEI. Trimming pared 3 bases from V and 4 bases from J, leaving 22 bases between. In nucleotides, the CDR3 is TGTGCCAGCAGTGATGCGGGTTCCCTTCACCTGTTTTACGAGCAGTACTTC. This gives the protein CASSDAGSLHLFYEQYF.

The chain is built from TRBV7-2 and TRBJ2-7; 11 positions match TRBD2. The J segment lost 4 bases and the V segment lost 0 bases, leaving 11 bases of the junction unmatched. CDR3 length: 18 residues. The germline V gene has CDR1 SGHTA and CDR2 FQGNSA. The DNA of the CDR3 is TGTGCCAGCAGCTTAGCTGGGGGACTAGCGGCAGGGCCATACGAGCAGTACTTC. This sequence encodes CASSLAGGLAAGPYEQYF.

The chain couples TRBV11-2 to TRBJ2-3; D is undetermined. V shed 6 bases and J shed 2 bases, with 15 bases lying between them. CDR1 and CDR2 from the germline V gene are SGHAT and FQNNGV. This CDR3 has 15 amino acids. The CDR3 sequence: CASSFTIPPTDTQYF. As DNA, the CDR3 is TGTGCCAGCAGTTTCACGATCCCTCCCACAGATACGCAGTATTTT.

V usage is TRBV30 and J usage is TRBJ1-6; no reliable D call. CDR1 and CDR2 from the germline V gene are GTSNPN and SVGIG (reference sequence). The CDR3 is 13 amino acids. The V gene lost 1 base and the J gene lost 11 bases, with 12 bases spanning the gap. CDR3 sequence: CAWSGSSLTPLHF. The DNA of the CDR3 is TGTGCCTGGAGTGGGTCCAGTCTTACACCCCTCCACTTT.

This sequence joins TRBV6-1 and TRBJ2-7; D unclear. The CDR3 is 14 residues long. V was pared by 5 bases and J by 2 bases, with 13 bases between. The germline CDR1 and CDR2 sequences are MNHNS and SASEGT. The CDR3 DNA reads as TGTGCCAGCAGTCTCACGGACGGTCCCTACGAGCAGTACTTC. Translation gives CASSLTDGPYEQYF.

The chain carries TRBV5-4 and TRBJ2-1; possibly TRBD1 or TRBD2 for D (5 bases each). CDR3 length equals 15 residues. Germline V gene sequence: CDR1 SGHNT, CDR2 YYREEE (reference sequence). Trimming took 2 bases from V and 8 from J, leaving 17 bases between them. The CDR3 DNA reads as TGTGCCAGCAGCTTACCGGGACGATGGGTGGATGAGCAGTTCTTC. This gives the protein CASSLPGRWVDEQFF.

V is TRBV6-5 and J is TRBJ2-7; either TRBD1 or TRBD2 may supply D (5 bases each). The germline V and J ends were trimmed by 6 bases and 7 bases, with 19 bases remaining between them. The CDR3 extends over 14 amino acids. Germline-derived CDR1 and CDR2 are MNHEY and SVGAGI. In DNA form, the CDR3 reads TGTGCCAGCAGCCGGGACCTACCTCGTGGGGAGCAGTACTTC. Translation: CASSRDLPRGEQYF.

The genes are TRBV6-6 and TRBJ2-7; 10 nucleotides match TRBD2. The trim removed 8 bases at V and 7 bases at J, leaving 8 bases unmatched. Germline V gene sequence: CDR1 MNHNY, CDR2 SVGAGI (reference sequence). The CDR3 has 13 residues. Written as DNA, the CDR3 is TGTGCCAGCCTCGGACTAGCGGCCTCTGAGCAGTACTTC. This translates into CASLGLAASEQYF.

V usage is TRBV7-2 and J usage is TRBJ2-7; TRBD2 might be the D (6 bases). Trimming shortened V by 8 bases and J by 2 bases, and 16 bases separated the two germline ends. Germline V gene lookup returns CDR1 SGHTA and CDR2 FQGNSA. The CDR3 runs 14 residues. Here the CDR3 DNA reads TGTGCCAGCTCCCCCCCGGAGGGTACCTACGAGCAGTACTTC. The encoded protein is CASSPPEGTYEQYF.

This chain connects TRBV7-3 to TRBJ2-5, with 9 nucleotides matching TRBD2. V lost 2 bases to trimming and J lost 5 bases; unmatched junction nucleotides: 6. The CDR3 has 15 residues. Germline CDR1 is SGHTA and CDR2 is FQGTGA. The CDR3 coding sequence is TGTGCCAGCAGCTTAGCAGCGGGGGGTTTCGAGACCCAGTACTTC. Translated, it gives CASSLAAGGFETQYF.

The chain employs TRBV20-1 and TRBJ2-1, with D uncertain. V was trimmed by 6 bases and J by 2 bases, leaving 2 bases between them. Germline V gene data show CDR1 as DFQATT and CDR2 as SNEGSKA (reference sequence). The CDR3 covers 10 residues. The CDR3 protein is CSATYNEQFF. CDR3 DNA sequence: TGCAGTGCCACCTACAATGAGCAGTTCTTC.

J is TRBJ2-2 and V is TRBV18; D gene uncertain. V lost 2 bases and J lost 2, with 9 bases in between. The CDR3 consists of 15 residues. Germline V CDR1 and CDR2: KGHSH, LQKENI. In DNA, the CDR3 is TGTGCCAGCTCACCATGGGTCGACAACACCGGGGAGCTGTTTTTT. Encoded protein: CASSPWVDNTGELFF. Combining the CDR3 with reference TRBV18 and TRBJ2-2 gives the whole variable domain NAGVMQNPRHLVRRRGQEARLRCSPMKGHSHVYWYRQLPEEGLKFMVYLQKENIIDESGMPKERFSAEFPKEGPSILRIQQVVRGDSAAYFCASSPWVDNTGELFFGEGSRLTVL.